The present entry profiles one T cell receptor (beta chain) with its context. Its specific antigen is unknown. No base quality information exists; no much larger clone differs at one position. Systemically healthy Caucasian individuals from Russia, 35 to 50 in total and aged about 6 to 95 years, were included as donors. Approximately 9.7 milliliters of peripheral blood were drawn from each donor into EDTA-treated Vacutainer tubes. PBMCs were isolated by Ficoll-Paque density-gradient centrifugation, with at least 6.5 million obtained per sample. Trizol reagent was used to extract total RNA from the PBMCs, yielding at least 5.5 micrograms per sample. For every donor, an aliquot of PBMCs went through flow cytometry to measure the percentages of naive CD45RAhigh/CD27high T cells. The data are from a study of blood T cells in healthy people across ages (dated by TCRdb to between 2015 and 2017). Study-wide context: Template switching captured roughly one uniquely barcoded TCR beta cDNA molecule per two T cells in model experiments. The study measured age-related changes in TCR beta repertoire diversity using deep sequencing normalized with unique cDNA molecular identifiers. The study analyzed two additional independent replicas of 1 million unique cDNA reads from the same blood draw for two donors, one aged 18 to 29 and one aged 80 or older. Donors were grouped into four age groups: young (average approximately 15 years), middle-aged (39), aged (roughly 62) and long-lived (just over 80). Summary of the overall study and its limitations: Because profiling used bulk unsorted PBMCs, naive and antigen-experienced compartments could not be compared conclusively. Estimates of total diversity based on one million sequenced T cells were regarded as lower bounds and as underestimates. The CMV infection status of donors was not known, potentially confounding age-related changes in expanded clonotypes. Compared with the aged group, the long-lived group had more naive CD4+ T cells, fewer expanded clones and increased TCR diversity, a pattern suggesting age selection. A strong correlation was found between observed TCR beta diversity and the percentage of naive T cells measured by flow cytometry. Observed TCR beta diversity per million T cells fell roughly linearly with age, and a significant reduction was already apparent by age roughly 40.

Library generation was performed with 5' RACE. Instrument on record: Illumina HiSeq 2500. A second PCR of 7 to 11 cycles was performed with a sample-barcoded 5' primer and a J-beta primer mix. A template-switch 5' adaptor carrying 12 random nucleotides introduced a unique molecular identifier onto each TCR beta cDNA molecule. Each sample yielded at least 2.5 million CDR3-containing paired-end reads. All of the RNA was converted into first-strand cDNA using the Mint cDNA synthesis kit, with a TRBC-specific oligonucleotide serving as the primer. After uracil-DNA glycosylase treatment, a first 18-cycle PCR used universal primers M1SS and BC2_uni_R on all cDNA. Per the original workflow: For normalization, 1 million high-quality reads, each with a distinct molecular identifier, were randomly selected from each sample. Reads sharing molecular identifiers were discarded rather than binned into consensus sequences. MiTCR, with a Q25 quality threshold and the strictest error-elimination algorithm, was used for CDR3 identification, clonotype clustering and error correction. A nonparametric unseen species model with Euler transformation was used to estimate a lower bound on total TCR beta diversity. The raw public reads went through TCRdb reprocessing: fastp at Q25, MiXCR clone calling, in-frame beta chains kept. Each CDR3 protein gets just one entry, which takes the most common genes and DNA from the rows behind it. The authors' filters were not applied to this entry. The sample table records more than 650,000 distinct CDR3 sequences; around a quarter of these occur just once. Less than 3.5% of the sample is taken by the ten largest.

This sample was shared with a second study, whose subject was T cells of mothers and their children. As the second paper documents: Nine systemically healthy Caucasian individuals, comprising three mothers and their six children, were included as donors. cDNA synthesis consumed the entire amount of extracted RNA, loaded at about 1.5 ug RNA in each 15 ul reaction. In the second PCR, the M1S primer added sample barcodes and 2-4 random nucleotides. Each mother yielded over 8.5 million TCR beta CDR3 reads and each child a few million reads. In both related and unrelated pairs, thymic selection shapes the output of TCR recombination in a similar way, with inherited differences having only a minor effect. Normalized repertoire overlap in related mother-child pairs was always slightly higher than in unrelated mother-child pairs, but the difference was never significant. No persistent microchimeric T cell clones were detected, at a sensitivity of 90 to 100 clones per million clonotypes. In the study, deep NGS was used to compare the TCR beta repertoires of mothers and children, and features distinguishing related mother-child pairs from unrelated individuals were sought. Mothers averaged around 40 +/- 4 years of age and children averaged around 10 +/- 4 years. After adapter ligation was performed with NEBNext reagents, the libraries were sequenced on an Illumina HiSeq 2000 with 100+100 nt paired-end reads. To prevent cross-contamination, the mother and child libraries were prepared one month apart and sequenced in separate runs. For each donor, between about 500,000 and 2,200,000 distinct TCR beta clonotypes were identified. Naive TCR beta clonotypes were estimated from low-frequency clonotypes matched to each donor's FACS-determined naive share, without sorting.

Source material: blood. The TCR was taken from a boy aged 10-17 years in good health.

The nucleotide sequence is given as TGTGCCAGTAGTATAGGCAGGAATCAGCCCCAGCATTTT. Its translation is CASSIGRNQPQHF. The rearranged segments are TRBV19 and TRBJ1-5; the D gene assignment is ambiguous. The CDR3, from cysteine to phenylalanine, totals 13 residues. The only DNA kept is the CDR3, 39 bases in frame from the first base. Based on the germline V gene (reference sequence), the CDR1 and CDR2 sequences are LNHDA and SQIVND. Relative to germline, V is 1 base shorter and J is 4 bases shorter, with 5 bases between their ends.